The rows below give T cell receptor beta chains drawn from one sample of a study of blood T cell repertoires in COVID-19. Profiled with immunoSEQ multiplex PCR; TCRdb holds only in-frame clones, not every one. The table has more than 250,000 clones, approximately 83% seen once. The sample taken for sequencing was PBMCs or T cells enriched from blood (not recorded which). These receptors were obtained from a man under 40 who had recovered from COVID-19. The CDR3 runs from the conserved cysteine through the conserved F or W. D genes are given only for firm matches. Rows give clone size only sometimes, using once, few, many, or a class for an expanded clone.

size	V	J	D	length	CDR3	DNA
.	TRBV3-1/TRBV3-2	TRBJ1-4	.	12	CASSQNREKLFF	TGTGCCAGCAGCCAAAACCGGGAAAAACTGTTTTTT
.	TRBV6-5	TRBJ2-7	TRBD1	14	CASSYGTGGYEQYF	TGTGCCAGCAGTTACGGGACAGGGGGCTACGAGCAGTACTTC
.	TRBV29-1	TRBJ2-1	TRBD2	15	CSVENVAGGLDEQFF	TGCAGCGTTGAAAATGTAGCGGGGGGGCTCGATGAGCAGTTCTTC
.	TRBV18	TRBJ1-1	TRBD1	12	CASSPGQGEAFF	TGTGCCAGCTCACCCGGACAGGGCGAAGCTTTCTTT
few	TRBV15	TRBJ2-7	.	14	CATSRGFYDSEQYF	TGTGCCACCAGCAGAGGGTTCTATGACTCCGAGCAGTACTTC
.	TRBV10-1	TRBJ1-1	TRBD1	16	CATILRPGQKNTEAFF	TGCGCCACCATACTAAGGCCGGGACAGAAGAACACTGAAGCTTTCTTT
.	TRBV30	TRBJ2-4	TRBD2	17	CAWSVSGGTSAKNIQYF	TGTGCCTGGAGTGTTAGCGGGGGGACCTCAGCCAAAAACATTCAGTACTTC
.	TRBV23-1	TRBJ1-2	TRBD1	11	CAPGGTGGYTF	TGCGCCCCAGGGGGGACTGGTGGCTACACCTTC
.	TRBV5-1	TRBJ1-1	TRBD1	14	CASKSQGAKDEAFF	TGCGCCAGCAAATCACAGGGGGCTAAGGACGAAGCTTTCTTT
.	TRBV5-1	TRBJ1-1	.	16	CASSLGATDLNTEAFF	TGCGCCAGCAGCTTGGGGGCGACAGATTTGAACACTGAAGCTTTCTTT
.	TRBV5-6	TRBJ1-2	.	14	CASSPGGAGYGYTF	TGTGCCAGCAGCCCTGGGGGGGCCGGCTATGGCTACACCTTC
few	TRBV2	TRBJ2-2	.	13	CASETAPGGELFF	TGTGCCAGCGAGACCGCTCCGGGCGGGGAGCTGTTTTTT
.	TRBV6-5	TRBJ2-7	.	14	CATPPGTNPHEQYF	TGTGCCACCCCTCCCGGGACAAATCCCCACGAGCAGTACTTC
.	TRBV7-2	TRBJ2-1	TRBD1	14	CASSSPGGYNEQFF	TGTGCCAGCAGCTCCCCAGGGGGCTACAATGAGCAGTTCTTC
.	TRBV7-9	TRBJ1-6	.	14	CASSQDKRNSPLHF	TGTGCCAGCAGCCAGGACAAGAGAAATTCACCCCTCCACTTT
.	TRBV19	TRBJ1-3	TRBD1	15	CASRKDRASGNTIYF	TGTGCCAGTAGAAAGGACAGGGCCTCTGGAAACACCATATATTTT
.	TRBV9	TRBJ1-1	TRBD1	14	CASSVRDRGVEAFF	TGTGCCAGCAGCGTCCGGGACAGGGGCGTTGAAGCTTTCTTT
once	TRBV7-3	TRBJ2-5	TRBD2	16	CASSPGVRGGQETQYF	TGTGCCAGCAGCCCCGGAGTCCGCGGGGGGCAAGAGACCCAGTACTTC
.	TRBV7-9	TRBJ2-2	.	14	CASSFFGAAGELFF	TGTGCCAGCAGCTTCTTTGGGGCGGCCGGGGAGCTGTTTTTT
.	TRBV27	TRBJ2-7	TRBD1	16	CASSRETGGATYEQYF	TGTGCCAGCAGTAGAGAGACAGGGGGGGCAACCTACGAGCAGTACTTC
few	TRBV7-9	TRBJ2-2	.	14	CASSEAKESGELFF	TGTGCCAGCAGCGAGGCGAAGGAGTCCGGGGAGCTGTTTTTT
.	TRBV7-2	TRBJ1-1	.	15	CASSAAPGVNTEAFF	TGTGCCAGCAGCGCAGCCCCGGGAGTGAACACTGAAGCTTTCTTT